This record covers a single TCR beta chain. The data are from a study of cytomegalovirus exposure and HLA in healthy donors. The CDR3 length is 14 residues. Germline-derived CDR1 and CDR2 are SGHDT and YYEEEE. V lost 2 bases, J lost 5 bases, and 7 bases stayed unmatched. Researchers ran the PCR with 60 Vbeta and 13 Jbeta primers. Assay: immunoSEQ multiplex PCR; the TCRdb copy retains only in-frame clones and omits some. Of a few hundred thousand clones listed, approximately 80% are singletons. The J gene is TRBJ2-7, the V gene TRBV5-6; 7 nucleotides line up with TRBD1. The TCR comes from a man in his thirties or forties in good health and CMV-seronegative. The specimen was PBMCs. Here the CDR3 reads CASSFGTVYNEQYF. Written as DNA, the CDR3 is TGTGCCAGCAGCTTTGGGACAGTATACAACGAGCAGTACTTC.